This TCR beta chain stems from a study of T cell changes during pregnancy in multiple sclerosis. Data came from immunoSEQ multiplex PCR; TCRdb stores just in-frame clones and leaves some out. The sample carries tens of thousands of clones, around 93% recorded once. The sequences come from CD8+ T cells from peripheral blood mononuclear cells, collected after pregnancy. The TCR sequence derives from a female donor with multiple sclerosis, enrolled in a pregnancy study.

CDR3 DNA: TGTGCCAGCAGCCCCTCGTTATCTCGCGGGGCCTACAATGAGCAGTTCTTC. Translating it yields CASSPSLSRGAYNEQFF. J is TRBJ2-1 and V is TRBV11-2, with D possibly being TRBD2 (6 bases). Trimming took 5 bases from V and 2 from J, leaving 19 bases between them. CDR3 length: 17 amino acids. CDR1 is SGHAT, CDR2 FQNNGV, per germline.